This TCR beta chain was found in a study of shared clonotypes between healthy human individuals. Trimming pared 0 bases from V and 5 bases from J, leaving 8 bases between. Germline CDR1 and CDR2: SEHNR and FQNEAQ (reference sequence). The CDR3 is made up of 14 amino acids. Terminally differentiated effector memory CD45RA+ cells were excluded by CCR7 positive selection of CD45RO-negative cells. Generated by immunoSEQ multiplex PCR, the TCRdb table keeps only in-frame clones and is missing some. The profile shows approximately 1.9 million clones, 93% of them singletons. This receptor was obtained from a man aged 18 to 29 in good health. Some clones in this sample may be carry-over from other donors' samples. The chain links TRBV7-9 to TRBJ2-1; a possible D gene is TRBD2 (5 bases). The sample comprised naive CD8+ T cells from PBMCs. CDR3 sequence reads: CASSLALGNNEQFF. CDR3 bases: TGTGCCAGCAGCTTAGCACTAGGTAACAATGAGCAGTTCTTC. Looking up the rest from reference TRBV7-9 and TRBJ2-1 gives the full variable domain: DTGVSQNPRHKITKRGQNVTFRCDPISEHNRLYWYRQTLGQGPEFLTYFQNEAQLEKSRLLSDRFSAERPKGSFSTLEIQRTEQGDSAMYLCASSLALGNNEQFFGPGTRLTVL.